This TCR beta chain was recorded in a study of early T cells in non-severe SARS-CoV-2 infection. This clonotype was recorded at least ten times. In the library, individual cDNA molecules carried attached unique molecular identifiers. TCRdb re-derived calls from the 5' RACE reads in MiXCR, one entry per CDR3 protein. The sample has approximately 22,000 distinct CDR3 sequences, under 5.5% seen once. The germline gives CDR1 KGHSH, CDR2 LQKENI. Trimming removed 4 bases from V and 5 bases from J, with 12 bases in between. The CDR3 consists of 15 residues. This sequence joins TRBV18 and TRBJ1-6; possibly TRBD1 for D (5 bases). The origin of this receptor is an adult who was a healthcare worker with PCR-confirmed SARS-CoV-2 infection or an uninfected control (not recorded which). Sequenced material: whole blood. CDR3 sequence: CASSHGTTDNSPLHF. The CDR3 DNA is TGTGCCAGCTCACACGGAACGACAGATAATTCACCCCTCCACTTT.